This T cell receptor beta chain is from a study of blood T cell repertoires in COVID-19. Study details: Both acute and convalescent COVID-19 samples were obtained from the United States, Italy and Spain. Sources were T cells, B-cell-depleted T cells, or PBMCs; the material itself was cDNA or gDNA.

In germline, CDR1 is LNHDA, CDR2 SQIVND (reference sequence). V lost 6 bases, J lost 5 bases, and 28 bases lay in between. The CDR3 is 18 residues long. Methods used by the authors: Amplification from reference gene primers served as the basis for estimated nucleated cell counts. Using immunoSEQ multiplex PCR, the repertoire was profiled, and TCRdb retains in-frame clones only, with some absent. Clonal size and the V and J genes are those of that table, whereas D and trimming came from the DNA. The sample carries over 50,000 clones, 76% recorded once. The sample consisted of peripheral blood. The J gene is TRBJ1-2, the V gene TRBV19; TRBD1 might be the D (5 bases). This clonotype was obtained from a woman aged 50 to 60 with active or convalescent COVID-19. The CDR3 region is CASRRRGRPDVGAYGYTF. The DNA of the CDR3 is TGTGCCAGTAGGAGAAGAGGGAGGCCCGACGTCGGGGCTTATGGCTACACCTTC.